The 30 T cell receptor beta chains below come from one sample, sequenced in a study of T cells in women clearing cervical HPV infection. The data were produced by immunoSEQ multiplex PCR, yet TCRdb's version contains in-frame clones alone and is incomplete. This table holds some 20,000 clones. The sequenced material came from blood buffy coat. All receptors derive from a woman between 18 and 69 years old with a cervical HPV16 infection that either progressed to CIN3+ or cleared (not recorded which).

In the case of this clone: The read halts 3 residues ahead of the CDR3 end, with the missing end drawn from the germline J gene. The V and J genes are TRBV9 and TRBJ1-6; D is perhaps TRBD1 (5 bases). Germline values: CDR1 SGDLS, CDR2 YYNGEE. Trimming left V 4 bases short and J 7 bases short, with 12 bases between. The CDR3 contains 14 residues. CDR3 sequence reads: CASSPDRTNSPLHF. The part of the CDR3 DNA that was read is TGTGCCAGCAGCCCCGACAGAACCAATTCACCC. Drawing the rest from reference TRBV9 and TRBJ1-6, the complete variable domain is DSGVTQTPKHLITATGQRVTLRCSPRSGDLSVYWYQQSLDQGLQFLIQYYNGEERAKGNILERFSAQQFPDLHSELNLSSLELGDSALYFCASSPDRTNSPLHFGNGTRLTVT.

In regard to this clone: The read gets to within 3 residues of the CDR3 end, and the germline J gene fills in the rest. The V call is TRBV24-1, the J call TRBJ2-7; TRBD2 is a possible D gene (5 bases). The CDR3 covers 14 residues. Germline CDR1 reads KGHDR; CDR2 reads SFDVKD. V was trimmed by 4 bases and J by 3 bases, leaving 12 bases between them. This CDR3 is CATSDPGRGYEQYF. The CDR3 bases that were read are TGTGCCACCAGTGACCCCGGTCGGGGCTACGAG.

CDR3 protein: CASSYGQGYYEQYF. CDR3 DNA, as far as it was read: TGTGCCAGCAGCTATGGACAGGGGTACTACGAG. The J gene is TRBJ2-7, the V gene TRBV5-6, with 9 positions matching TRBD1. The CDR3 end is not reached by the read, which stops 3 residues before it; the germline J gene fills it in. Germline V lookup: CDR1 SGHDT, CDR2 YYEEEE. There are 14 residues in the CDR3. V lost 3 bases, J lost 3 bases, and 4 bases stayed unmatched.

Comment on this clone: With the read ending 3 residues before the CDR3 end, the germline J gene is used to fill in that end. V and J are TRBV6-1 and TRBJ1-1; 8 bases map to TRBD1. V lost 4 bases to trimming and J lost 5 bases; unmatched junction nucleotides: 6. The CDR3 has 14 amino acids. The germline V gene encodes CDR1 MNHNS and CDR2 SASEGT. The CDR3 sequence: CASSAGGSWTEAFF. CDR3 DNA, as far as it was read: TGTGCCAGCAGTGCAGGGGGCTCTTGGACTGAA.

Comment on this clone: The read ends 3 residues before the CDR3 terminus; that terminus is restored from the germline J gene. V gene TRBV19 combines with J gene TRBJ1-1; maybe TRBD1 (5 bases). Germline V gene lookup returns CDR1 LNHDA and CDR2 SQIVND (reference sequence). The germline V and J ends were trimmed by 5 bases and 1 base, with 11 bases remaining between them. The CDR3 consists of 14 residues. The sequenced CDR3 bases are TGTGCCAGTAGTGTCGGAGGACAGAACACTGAA. Translated: CASSVGGQNTE. The full CDR3 protein is CASSVGGQNTEAFF.

A note on this clone: With the read ending 3 residues before the CDR3 end, the germline J gene is used to fill in that end. This chain uses TRBV2 with TRBJ1-1, with 9 bases identical to TRBD1. The CDR3 is 13 residues long. V was clipped by 7 bases and J by 3 bases; unmatched bases: 3. Germline CDR1 SNHLY, CDR2 FYNNEI. The part of the CDR3 DNA that was read is TGTGCCAGCAAGGGGGACAGGGACACTGAA. It yields the protein CASKGDRDTE. The full CDR3 is CASKGDRDTEAFF.

As for this clone: The observed sequence ends 3 residues before the CDR3 terminus, with the missing tail filled in from the germline J gene. The chain uses TRBV10-2 and TRBJ2-1; 7 positions match TRBD1. V shed 6 bases and J 3 bases; nucleotides not matched to a gene: 5. Germline lookup yields CDR1 WSHSY and CDR2 SAAADI. The CDR3 contains 14 residues. The CDR3: CASRVRDSYNEQFF. Partial CDR3 DNA: TGCGCCAGCAGAGTCCGGGACAGCTACAATGAG.

As regards this clone: With the read ending 3 residues before the CDR3 end, the germline J gene is used to fill in that end. This chain connects TRBV7-2 to TRBJ1-5; D gene uncertain. The CDR3 loop spans 12 amino acids. Looked up from germline, CDR1 is SGHTA and CDR2 is FQGNSA. Trimming took off 0 bases at V and 9 bases at J, with 6 bases between the two ends. The CDR3 bases that were read are TGTGCCAGCAGCTTAGCACCCGGGCCC. This sequence encodes CASSLAPGP. The full-length CDR3 reads as CASSLAPGPQHF.

CDR3 DNA (partial): TGTGCCAGCAGTTTAGAGGGCAGGAATGAAAAA. Amino acid sequence: CASSLEGRNEK. The entire CDR3 sequence reads CASSLEGRNEKLFF. The chain joins TRBV28 to TRBJ1-4; no firm D call. The read terminates 3 residues before the CDR3 end, so the remaining end is supplied by the germline J gene. Germline loops: CDR1 MDHEN, CDR2 SYDVKM. V was cut by 2 bases and J by 5 bases, with 9 bases left in between. CDR3 size: 14 residues.

For this clone: The read is 3 residues too short to cover the CDR3 end, so that end is filled in from the germline J gene. This chain joins TRBV9 and TRBJ2-5; D ambiguous. Germline V gene lookup returns CDR1 SGDLS and CDR2 YYNGEE. V lost 2 bases and J lost 5, with 13 bases in between. CDR3 size: 14 residues. The CDR3 bases that were read are TGTGCCAGCAGCGTGAAGGGTAGTTCCGAGACC. Its translation: CASSVKGSSET. The full-length CDR3 reads as CASSVKGSSETQYF.

Worth noting for this clone: Sequencing ends 3 residues short of the CDR3 end; the germline J gene provides the rest. V usage is TRBV5-1 and J usage is TRBJ2-3; 7 bases match TRBD1. CDR3 length: 17 residues. Germline-derived CDR1 and CDR2 are SGHRS and YFSETQ. V shed 0 bases, J shed 1 base, and the junction held 8 bases outside the gene matches. CDR3 DNA, as far as it was read: TGCGCCAGCAGCTTGGACCCCCAGGGGGTCGGCACAGATACG. Translating it yields CASSLDPQGVGTDT. The entire CDR3 is CASSLDPQGVGTDTQYF.

Comments on this clone: The read halts 3 residues ahead of the CDR3 end, with the missing end drawn from the germline J gene. The chain employs TRBV5-1 and TRBJ1-2; 11 bases match TRBD1. V lost 7 bases and J lost 7; bases outside the gene matches: 9. The CDR3 is made up of 14 amino acids. Germline CDR1 SGHRS, CDR2 YFSETQ. Partial CDR3 DNA: TGCGCCAGCGCCGACGGACAGGGGGCCGCTGGC. The encoded protein is CASADGQGAAG. The whole CDR3 reads CASADGQGAAGYTF.

The CDR3 protein is CASSARTGPYLEQYF. CDR3 DNA (partial): TGTGCCAGCAGTGCTAGGACAGGTCCTTATCTCGAG. This chain connects TRBV2 to TRBJ2-7; 7 nucleotides align to TRBD1. With the read ending 3 residues before the CDR3 end, the germline J gene is used to fill in that end. V shed 4 bases, J shed 6 bases, and the junction held 12 bases outside the gene matches. The germline gives CDR1 SNHLY, CDR2 FYNNEI. The CDR3 runs to 15 residues.

The CDR3 sequence: CASSLPPLYDYTF. The CDR3 DNA, read in part, is TGTGCCAGCAGCCTACCCCCCCTCTACGAC. The genes are TRBV7-9 and TRBJ1-2; no firm D call. The read ends 3 residues shy of where the CDR3 ends; the end is completed using the germline J gene. The germline V gene has CDR1 SEHNR and CDR2 FQNEAQ (reference sequence). The CDR3 contains 13 residues.

In the case of this clone: From the germline J gene comes the end of the CDR3, since the read stops 3 residues before it. The chain links TRBV2 to TRBJ2-3, with 12 positions matching TRBD2. From germline, CDR1 is SNHLY and CDR2 FYNNEI. Trimming at V came to 4 bases and at J to 8 bases, leaving 7 bases not matched to a gene. The CDR3 sequence is 15 residues long. The DNA read from the CDR3 is TGTGCCAGCAGTGCATCTAGCGGGGGGGCCGGTACG. The encoded protein is CASSASSGGAGT. The full CDR3 protein reads CASSASSGGAGTQYF.

CDR3 sequence: CASGLGGIDTQYF. Partial CDR3 DNA: TGTGCCTCTGGACTAGGCGGGATAGATACG. This chain uses TRBV30 with TRBJ2-3, with 7 bases identical to TRBD2. The CDR3 end is not reached by the read, which stops 3 residues before it; the germline J gene fills it in. CDR1 is GTSNPN, CDR2 SVGIG, per germline (reference sequence). This CDR3 is 13 amino acids long. With V trimmed by 7 bases and J by 5 bases, 9 bases remained unmatched.

About this clone itself: The read is 3 residues too short to cover the CDR3 end, so that end is filled in from the germline J gene. J is TRBJ1-2 and V is TRBV18, with 8 bases fitting TRBD1. Unmatched junction bases numbered 14, after V lost 6 bases and J lost 2 bases. CDR1 and CDR2 (germline): KGHSH, LQKENI. The length of the CDR3 is 17 residues. The sequenced CDR3 bases are TGTGCCAGCTCCCCCACGTTCACGACAGGGGCCAACTATGGC. Translated, it gives CASSPTFTTGANYG. The whole CDR3 sequence is CASSPTFTTGANYGYTF.

Turning to this clone: The read ends 3 residues before the CDR3 terminus; that terminus is restored from the germline J gene. Other nucleotide sequences in the sample specify the same CDR3. The chain carries TRBV7-3 and TRBJ2-2; D call uncertain. V lost 1 base and J 4 bases, leaving 4 bases between the germline ends. The CDR3 runs 13 residues. Germline-derived CDR1 and CDR2 are SGHTA and FQGTGA. CDR3 DNA, as far as it was read: TGTGCCAGCAGCTTAAGCAGCACCGGGGAG. As protein: CASSLSSTGE. The complete CDR3 reads CASSLSSTGELFF.

This clone counts as medium-sized by frequency. CDR3 loop: CASTTGVGLDYGYTF. The sequenced part of the CDR3 DNA is TGTGCCAGTACGACGGGGGTAGGTCTCGACTATGGC. The chain employs TRBV19 and TRBJ1-2, with D possibly being TRBD1 (5 bases). The read finishes 3 residues shy of the CDR3 end, and the germline J gene is used to complete it. The CDR3 is 15 residues long. V gave up 7 bases and J gave up 3 bases, with 18 bases separating them. The germline V gene encodes CDR1 LNHDA and CDR2 SQIVND (reference sequence).

For this clone: The DNA ends 3 residues before the CDR3 does, and the rest of the CDR3 is filled in from the germline J gene. The rearrangement uses TRBV7-2 and TRBJ2-1; D is perhaps TRBD1 (5 bases). The V end was cut by 3 bases, the J end by 7 bases, with 13 bases between. CDR1 and CDR2 from the germline V gene are SGHTA and FQGNSA. This CDR3 has 14 residues. The CDR3: CASSLGPAANEQFF. The sequenced part of the CDR3 DNA is TGTGCCAGCAGCTTGGGGCCTGCGGCGAATGAG.

Note on this clone: The read ends 3 residues early relative to the CDR3; the germline J gene fills the gap. The J gene is TRBJ1-1, the V gene TRBV7-9; the D gene is possibly TRBD1 (5 bases). The length of the CDR3 is 13 residues. The V end was cut by 5 bases, the J end by 1 base, with 8 bases between. Germline-derived CDR1 and CDR2 are SEHNR and FQNEAQ (reference sequence). The DNA read from the CDR3 is TGTGCCAGCAGCAAACAGGAGAACACTGAA. This gives the protein CASSKQENTE. In full, the CDR3 is CASSKQENTEAFF. Full variable domain (outside the CDR3, taken from reference TRBV7-9 and TRBJ1-1): DTGVSQNPRHKITKRGQNVTFRCDPISEHNRLYWYRQTLGQGPEFLTYFQNEAQLEKSRLLSDRFSAERPKGSFSTLEIQRTEQGDSAMYLCASSKQENTEAFFGQGTRLTVV.

Of note for this clone: Sequencing ends 3 residues short of the CDR3 end; the germline J gene provides the rest. The J gene is TRBJ2-5, the V gene TRBV30, with a tentative D call TRBD2 (5 bases). V dropped 8 bases and J dropped 2 bases, with 15 bases sitting between them. CDR3 size: 13 residues. Germline V CDR1 and CDR2: GTSNPN, SVGIG (reference sequence). CDR3 protein: CAGVVRAQETQYF. The CDR3 bases that were read are TGTGCCGGAGTCGTGAGGGCACAAGAGACC.

On this clone: The read comes to an end 3 residues before the CDR3 does, leaving the germline J gene to fill in the end. V gene TRBV19 combines with J gene TRBJ2-2; 8 bases fit TRBD2. Per the germline V gene, CDR1 is LNHDA and CDR2 is SQIVND (reference sequence). This CDR3 region has 15 residues. V lost 8 bases and J lost 7; bases outside the gene matches: 12. CDR3 amino acids: CASGRGGGFGGELFF. The sequenced part of the CDR3 DNA is TGTGCCAGTGGACGGGGGGGCGGATTTGGCGGGGAG.

Notes on this clone: The DNA ends 3 residues before the CDR3 does, and the rest of the CDR3 is filled in from the germline J gene. The chain joins TRBV2 to TRBJ1-6; a weak D match, TRBD1 (6 bases). The CDR3 sequence is 16 residues long. The germline gives CDR1 SNHLY, CDR2 FYNNEI. Trimming took 4 bases from V and 8 from J, leaving 18 bases between them. The CDR3 region is CASSVQWGGQDSPLHF. The sequenced part of the CDR3 DNA is TGTGCCAGCAGTGTCCAATGGGGGGGGCAGGATTCACCC.

Comment on this clone: The DNA ends 3 residues before the CDR3 does, and the rest of the CDR3 is filled in from the germline J gene. This sequence joins TRBV7-6 and TRBJ2-1, with 11 bases aligning to TRBD2. Germline V gene lookup returns CDR1 SGHVS and CDR2 FNYEAQ. The trim removed 3 bases at V and 3 bases at J, leaving 10 bases unmatched. The CDR3 totals 18 residues. CDR3 in amino acids: CASSLTRGGLADYNEQFF. The sequenced part of the CDR3 DNA is TGTGCCAGCAGCTTGACCAGGGGGGGACTAGCGGACTACAATGAG. Drawing the rest from reference TRBV7-6 and TRBJ2-1, the complete variable domain is GAGVSQSPRYKVTKRGQDVALRCDPISGHVSLYWYRQALGQGPEFLTYFNYEAQQDKSGLPNDRFSAERPEGSISTLTIQRTEQRDSAMYRCASSLTRGGLADYNEQFFGPGTRLTVL.

A remark on this clone: Read sequence stops 3 residues before the CDR3 end, and the germline J gene provides the missing end. The chain recombines TRBV5-4 with TRBJ1-2; TRBD1 aligns across 7 bases. Trimming at V came to 1 base and at J to 1 base, leaving 7 bases not matched to a gene. The CDR3 length is 16 residues. CDR1 and CDR2 (germline): SGHNT, YYREEE (reference sequence). The DNA read from the CDR3 is TGTGCCAGCAGCTTGACCCCGGACAGGAATAACTATGGC. Translated, it gives CASSLTPDRNNYG. The CDR3 as a whole reads CASSLTPDRNNYGYTF.

Worth noting for this clone: The CDR3 goes on 3 residues after the read ends, and that part is filled in from the germline J gene. The V gene is TRBV5-1, the J gene TRBJ1-2, with TRBD1 matching 9 bases. This CDR3 is 14 amino acids long. The trim removed 4 bases at V and 5 bases at J, leaving 6 bases unmatched. The germline gives CDR1 SGHRS, CDR2 YFSETQ. CDR3 DNA, as far as it was read: TGCGCCAGCAGCCCGGGCGGGACAGGGTATGGC. It codes for CASSPGGTGYG. The entire CDR3 protein is CASSPGGTGYGYTF. Supplemented by reference TRBV5-1 and TRBJ1-2, the full variable domain reads KAGVTQTPRYLIKTRGQQVTLSCSPISGHRSVSWYQQTPGQGLQFLFEYFSETQRNKGNFPGRFSGRQFSNSRSEMNVSTLELGDSALYLCASSPGGTGYGYTFGSGTRLTVV.

Of note for this clone: The CDR3 extends 3 residues past the end of the read, so its final part is completed from the germline J gene. V is TRBV20-1 and J is TRBJ2-3; perhaps TRBD2 as D (6 bases). CDR1 is DFQATT, CDR2 SNEGSKA, per germline (reference sequence). With 3 bases removed from V and 3 bases from J, the gap between germline ends came to 10 bases. CDR3 length: 13 residues. The CDR3 bases that were read are TGCAGTGCTAGGGCCAGCGGGACAGATACG. Its protein product is CSARASGTDT. The complete CDR3 reads CSARASGTDTQYF.

With regard to this clone: From the germline J gene comes the end of the CDR3, since the read stops 3 residues before it. The chain links TRBV7-9 to TRBJ1-2, with a weak D call TRBD1 (5 bases). Germline V gene sequence: CDR1 SEHNR, CDR2 FQNEAQ (reference sequence). The CDR3 is 15 residues long. Partial CDR3 DNA: TGTGCCAGCAGCTTAGGAGGACTAGCGGGGGATGAC. It yields the protein CASSLGGLAGDD. The full CDR3 protein reads CASSLGGLAGDDYTF.

About this clone itself: The read is 3 residues too short to cover the CDR3 end, so that end is filled in from the germline J gene. V usage is TRBV11-2 and J usage is TRBJ1-1; D ambiguous. CDR1 and CDR2 (germline): SGHAT, FQNNGV. CDR3 length: 13 amino acids. Deletions cut 3 bases from V and 1 base from J, with 6 bases between. CDR3: CASSFSSNTEAFF. CDR3 bases read: TGTGCCAGCAGCTTTTCATCGAACACTGAA.